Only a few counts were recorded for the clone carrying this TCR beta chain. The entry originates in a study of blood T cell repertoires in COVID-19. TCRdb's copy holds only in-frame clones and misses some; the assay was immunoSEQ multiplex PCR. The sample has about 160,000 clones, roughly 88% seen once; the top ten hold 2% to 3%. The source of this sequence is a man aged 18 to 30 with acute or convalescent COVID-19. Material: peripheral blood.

CDR3: CAWRQERWNQPQHF. The CDR3 DNA sequence: TGTGCCTGGAGGCAGGAAAGGTGGAATCAGCCCCAGCATTTT. The V gene is TRBV30, the J gene TRBJ1-5; D call uncertain. Per the germline V gene, CDR1 is GTSNPN and CDR2 is SVGIG (reference sequence). V was trimmed by 3 bases and J by 4 bases, leaving 13 bases between them. CDR3 size: 14 residues.